The source of this TCR beta chain is a study of neurological immune-mediated disorders. In TCRdb, the 5' RACE reads were re-called with MiXCR into one record per CDR3 protein. The table includes 100,000 to 150,000 distinct CDR3 sequences, about 3.2% detected once. Trimming removed 5 bases from V and 4 bases from J; junction bases left unmatched: 7. CDR1 is DFQATT, CDR2 SNEGSKA, per germline (reference sequence). This CDR3 region has 14 residues. This clonotype occurred many times. The chain joins TRBV20-1 to TRBJ1-2, with TRBD1 matching over 10 bases. The clonotype originates from a woman in her twenties or thirties with multiple sclerosis. Sequences were obtained from PBMCs. CDR3 residues: CSAGQGGAGYGYTF. The CDR3 nucleotides read TGCAGTGCTGGACAGGGGGGCGCTGGCTATGGCTACACCTTC.